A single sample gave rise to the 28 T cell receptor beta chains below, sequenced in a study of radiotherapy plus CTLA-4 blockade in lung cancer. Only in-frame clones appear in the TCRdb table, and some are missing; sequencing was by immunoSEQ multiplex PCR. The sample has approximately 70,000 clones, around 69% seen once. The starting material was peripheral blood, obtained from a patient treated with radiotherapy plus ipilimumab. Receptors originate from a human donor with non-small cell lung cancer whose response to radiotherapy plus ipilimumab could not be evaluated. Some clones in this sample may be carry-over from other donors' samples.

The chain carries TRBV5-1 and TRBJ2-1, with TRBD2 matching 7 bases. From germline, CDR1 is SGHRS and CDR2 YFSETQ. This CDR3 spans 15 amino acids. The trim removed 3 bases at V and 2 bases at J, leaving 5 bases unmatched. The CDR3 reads CASSWGGATYNEQFF. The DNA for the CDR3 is TGCGCCAGCAGCTGGGGGGGTGCAACCTACAATGAGCAGTTCTTC.

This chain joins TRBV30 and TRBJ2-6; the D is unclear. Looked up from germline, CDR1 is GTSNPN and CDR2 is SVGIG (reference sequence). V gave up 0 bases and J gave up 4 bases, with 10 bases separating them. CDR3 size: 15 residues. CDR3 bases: TGTGCCTGGAGTGTCCCAGGATTCGGGGCCAACGTCCTGACTTTC. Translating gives CAWSVPGFGANVLTF.

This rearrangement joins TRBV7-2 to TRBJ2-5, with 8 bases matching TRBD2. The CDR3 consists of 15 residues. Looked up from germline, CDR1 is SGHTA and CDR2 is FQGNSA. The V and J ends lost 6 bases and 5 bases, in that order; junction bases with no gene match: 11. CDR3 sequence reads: CASRVGLVDLETQYF. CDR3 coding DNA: TGTGCCAGCAGGGTGGGACTAGTAGATTTGGAGACCCAGTACTTC.

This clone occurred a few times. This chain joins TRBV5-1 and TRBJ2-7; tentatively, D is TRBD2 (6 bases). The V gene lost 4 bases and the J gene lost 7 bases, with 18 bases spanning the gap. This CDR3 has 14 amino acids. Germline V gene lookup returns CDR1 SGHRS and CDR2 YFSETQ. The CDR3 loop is CASSVRDSRGEQYF. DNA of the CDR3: TGCGCCAGCAGCGTCCGGGACTCCCGTGGAGAGCAGTACTTC.

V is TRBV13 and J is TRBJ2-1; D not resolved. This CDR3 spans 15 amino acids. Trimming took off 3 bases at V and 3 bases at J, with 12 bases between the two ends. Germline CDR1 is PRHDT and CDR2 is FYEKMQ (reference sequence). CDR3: CASSFRQGHYNEQFF. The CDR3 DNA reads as TGTGCCAGCAGCTTCCGACAAGGCCACTACAATGAGCAGTTCTTC.

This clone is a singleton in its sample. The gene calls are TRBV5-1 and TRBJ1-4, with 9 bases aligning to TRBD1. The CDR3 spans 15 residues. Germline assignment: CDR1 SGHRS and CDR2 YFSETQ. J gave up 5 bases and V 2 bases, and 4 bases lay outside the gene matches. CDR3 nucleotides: TGCGCCAGCAGCTTAACCGGGACAGGGAATGAAAAACTGTTTTTT. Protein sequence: CASSLTGTGNEKLFF.

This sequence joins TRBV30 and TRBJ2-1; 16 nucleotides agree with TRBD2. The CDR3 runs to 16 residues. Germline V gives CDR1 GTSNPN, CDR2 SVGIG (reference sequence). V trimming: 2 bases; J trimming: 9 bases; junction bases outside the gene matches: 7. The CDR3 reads CAWSSGTSGGAGEQFF. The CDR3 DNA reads TGTGCCTGGAGTTCCGGGACTAGCGGGGGGGCCGGTGAGCAGTTCTTC.

CDR3: CASSATSGDLNNEQFF. The DNA for the CDR3 is TGTGCCAGCAGCGCGACTAGCGGGGACCTTAACAATGAGCAGTTCTTC. The chain has TRBV9 and TRBJ2-1; 11 nucleotides align to TRBD2. Unmatched junction bases numbered 7, after V lost 3 bases and J lost 5 bases. The CDR3 covers 16 residues. Germline CDR1 and CDR2: SGDLS and YYNGEE. Full variable domain (rest looked up from reference TRBV9 and TRBJ2-1): DSGVTQTPKHLITATGQRVTLRCSPRSGDLSVYWYQQSLDQGLQFLIQYYNGEERAKGNILERFSAQQFPDLHSELNLSSLELGDSALYFCASSATSGDLNNEQFFGPGTRLTVL.

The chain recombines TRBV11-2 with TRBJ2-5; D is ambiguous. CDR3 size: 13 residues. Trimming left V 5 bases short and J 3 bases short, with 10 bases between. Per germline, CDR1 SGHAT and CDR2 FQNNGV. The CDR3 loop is CASSPRREETQYF. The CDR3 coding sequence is TGTGCCAGCAGCCCAAGGAGAGAAGAGACCCAGTACTTC.

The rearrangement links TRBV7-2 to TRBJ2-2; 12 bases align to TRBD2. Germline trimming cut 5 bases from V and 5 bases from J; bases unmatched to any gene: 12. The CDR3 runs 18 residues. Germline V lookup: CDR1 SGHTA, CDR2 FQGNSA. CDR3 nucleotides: TGTGCCAGCAGCCCCGGACTAGCGGGGACCCTGGGGACCGGGGAGCTGTTTTTT. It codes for CASSPGLAGTLGTGELFF.

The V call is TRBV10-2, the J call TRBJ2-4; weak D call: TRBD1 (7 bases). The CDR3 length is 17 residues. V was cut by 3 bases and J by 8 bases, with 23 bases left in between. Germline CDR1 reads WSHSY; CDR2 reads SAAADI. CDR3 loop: CASSEGGGQGEADIQYF. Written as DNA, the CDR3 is TGCGCCAGCAGTGAAGGGGGTGGGCAGGGGGAGGCCGACATTCAGTACTTC.

The CDR3: CASSLRVAGGQETQYF. DNA for the CDR3: TGTGCCAGCAGTTTACGGGTAGCGGGGGGGCAAGAGACCCAGTACTTC. The V gene is TRBV27, the J gene TRBJ2-5, with TRBD2 identical over 11 bases. CDR1 MNHEY and CDR2 SMNVEV come from the germline V gene (reference sequence). The CDR3 length is 16 residues. Unmatched junction bases numbered 4, after V lost 2 bases and J lost 2 bases.

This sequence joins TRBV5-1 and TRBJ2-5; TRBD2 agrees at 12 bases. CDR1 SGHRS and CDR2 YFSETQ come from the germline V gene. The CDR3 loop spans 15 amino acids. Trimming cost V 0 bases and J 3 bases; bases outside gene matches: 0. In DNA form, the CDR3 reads TGCGCCAGCAGCTTGGGACTAGCGGGGGAAGAGACCCAGTACTTC. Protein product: CASSLGLAGEETQYF.

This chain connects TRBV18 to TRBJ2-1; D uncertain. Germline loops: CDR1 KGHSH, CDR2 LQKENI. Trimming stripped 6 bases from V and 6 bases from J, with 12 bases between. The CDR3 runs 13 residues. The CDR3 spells CASSPSRSNEQFF. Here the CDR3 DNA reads TGTGCCAGCTCCCCCTCCCGGTCCAATGAGCAGTTCTTC.

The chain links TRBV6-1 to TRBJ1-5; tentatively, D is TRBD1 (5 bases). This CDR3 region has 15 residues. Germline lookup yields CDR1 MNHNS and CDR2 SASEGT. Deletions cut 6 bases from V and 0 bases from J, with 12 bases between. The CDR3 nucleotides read TGTGCCAGCAGCGCCCTCGACAGTAGCAATCAGCCCCAGCATTTT. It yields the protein CASSALDSSNQPQHF.

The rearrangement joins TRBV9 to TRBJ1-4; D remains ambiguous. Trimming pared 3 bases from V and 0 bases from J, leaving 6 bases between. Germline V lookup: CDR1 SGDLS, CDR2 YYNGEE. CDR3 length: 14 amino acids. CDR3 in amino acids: CASSGQATNEKLFF. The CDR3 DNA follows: TGTGCCAGCAGCGGACAAGCAACTAATGAAAAACTGTTTTTT. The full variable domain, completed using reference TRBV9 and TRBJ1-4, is DSGVTQTPKHLITATGQRVTLRCSPRSGDLSVYWYQQSLDQGLQFLIQYYNGEERAKGNILERFSAQQFPDLHSELNLSSLELGDSALYFCASSGQATNEKLFFGSGTQLSVL.

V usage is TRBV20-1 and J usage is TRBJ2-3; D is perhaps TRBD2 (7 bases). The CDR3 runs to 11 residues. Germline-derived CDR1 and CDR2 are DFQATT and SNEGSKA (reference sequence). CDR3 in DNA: TGCAGGGCGCTCGGGGGGCATGAGCAGTATTTT. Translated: CRALGGHEQYF.

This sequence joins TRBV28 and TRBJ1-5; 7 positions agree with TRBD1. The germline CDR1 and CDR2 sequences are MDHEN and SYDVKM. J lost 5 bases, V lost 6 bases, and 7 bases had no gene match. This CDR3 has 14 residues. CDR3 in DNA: TGTGCCAGCAGACCCCAGGGGGGTTATCAGCCCCAGCATTTT. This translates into CASRPQGGYQPQHF.

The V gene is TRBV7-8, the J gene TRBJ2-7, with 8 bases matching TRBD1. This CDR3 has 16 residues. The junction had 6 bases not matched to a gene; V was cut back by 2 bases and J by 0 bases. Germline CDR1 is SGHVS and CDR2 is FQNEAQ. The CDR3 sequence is CASSLPTGVGSYEQYF. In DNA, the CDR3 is TGTGCCAGCAGCTTACCGACAGGGGTCGGCTCCTACGAGCAGTACTTC.

The CDR3 region has the DNA TGCGCCAGCAGCCTAAGTACAGGGGGCGGTAGCACAGATACGCAGTATTTT. Its translation is CASSLSTGGGSTDTQYF. The gene calls are TRBV5-1 and TRBJ2-3; TRBD1 matches 9 bases. The CDR3 has 17 amino acids. With V trimmed by 4 bases and J by 0 bases, 9 bases remained unmatched. The germline V gene encodes CDR1 SGHRS and CDR2 YFSETQ.

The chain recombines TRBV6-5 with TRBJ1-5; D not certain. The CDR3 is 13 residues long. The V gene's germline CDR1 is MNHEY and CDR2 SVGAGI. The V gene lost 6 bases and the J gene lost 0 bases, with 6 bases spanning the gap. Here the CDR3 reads CASRTVSNQPQHF. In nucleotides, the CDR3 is TGTGCCAGCAGGACTGTTAGCAATCAGCCCCAGCATTTT.

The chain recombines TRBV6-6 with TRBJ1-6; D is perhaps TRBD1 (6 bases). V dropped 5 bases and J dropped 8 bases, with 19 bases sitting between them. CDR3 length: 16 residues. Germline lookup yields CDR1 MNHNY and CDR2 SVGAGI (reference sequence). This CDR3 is CASSNRQDLLDSPLHF. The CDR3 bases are TGTGCCAGCAGTAACCGACAGGACCTTTTGGATTCACCCCTCCACTTT.

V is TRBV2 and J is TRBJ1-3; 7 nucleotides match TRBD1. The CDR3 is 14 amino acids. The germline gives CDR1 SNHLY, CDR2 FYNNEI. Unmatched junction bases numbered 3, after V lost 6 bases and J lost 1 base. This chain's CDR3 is CASSLQGSGNTIYF. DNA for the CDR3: TGTGCCAGCAGCCTACAGGGGTCTGGAAACACCATATATTTT.

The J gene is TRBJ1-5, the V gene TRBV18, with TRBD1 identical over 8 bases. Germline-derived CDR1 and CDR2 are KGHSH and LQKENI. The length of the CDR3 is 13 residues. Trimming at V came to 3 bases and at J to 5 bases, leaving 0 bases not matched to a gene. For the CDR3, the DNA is TGTGCCAGCTCACCGACAGGGGATCAGCCCCAGCATTTT. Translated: CASSPTGDQPQHF.

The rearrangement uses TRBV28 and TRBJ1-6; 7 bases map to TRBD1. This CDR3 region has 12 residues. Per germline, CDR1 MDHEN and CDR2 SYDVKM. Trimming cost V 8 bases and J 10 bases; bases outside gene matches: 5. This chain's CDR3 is CASDRVYSPLHF. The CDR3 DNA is TGTGCCAGCGACAGGGTCTACTCACCCCTCCACTTT.

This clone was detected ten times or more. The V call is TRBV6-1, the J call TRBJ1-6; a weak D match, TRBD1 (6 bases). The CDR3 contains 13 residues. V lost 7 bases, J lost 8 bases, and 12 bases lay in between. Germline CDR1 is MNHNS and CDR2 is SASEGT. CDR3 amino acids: CASKGQRYSPLHF. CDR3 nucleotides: TGTGCCAGCAAGGGACAAAGATATTCACCCCTCCACTTT.

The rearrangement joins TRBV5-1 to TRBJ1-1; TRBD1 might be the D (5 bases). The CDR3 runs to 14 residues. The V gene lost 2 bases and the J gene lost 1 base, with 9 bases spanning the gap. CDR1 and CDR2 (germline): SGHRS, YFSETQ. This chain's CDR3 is CASSFGGENTEAFF. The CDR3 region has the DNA TGCGCCAGCAGCTTTGGAGGGGAGAACACTGAAGCTTTCTTT.

CDR3 sequence (DNA): TGTGCCACCAGCTCCACGAGGACAGGCCTTATCAATGAGCAGTTCTTC. As protein: CATSSTRTGLINEQFF. The V call is TRBV15, the J call TRBJ2-1; TRBD1 matches 7 bases. Germline CDR1 is LNHNV and CDR2 is YYDKDF (reference sequence). Trimming took 5 bases from V and 6 from J; bases not matched to a gene: 13. The CDR3 totals 16 residues.